This T cell receptor beta chain emerged from a study of blood T cell repertoires in COVID-19. Study background: Acute and convalescent COVID-19 samples came from the United States, Italy and Spain. The cDNA or gDNA used as material had been derived from T cells, B-cell-depleted T cells, or PBMCs.

This CDR3 region has 13 residues. Germline V CDR1 and CDR2: WSHSY, SAAADI. Trimming left V 0 bases short and J 6 bases short, with 9 bases between. TCRdb's table, derived via immunoSEQ multiplex PCR, lists solely in-frame clones and lacks some. The data show roughly 250,000 clones, 85% to 90% seen once. The origin of this receptor is a woman under 40 with COVID-19, enrolled during active disease. The gene calls are TRBV10-2 and TRBJ2-7; D may be TRBD2 (7 bases). Specimen: peripheral blood. CDR3: CASSESRGGEQYF. DNA for the CDR3: TGCGCCAGCAGTGAGTCGAGGGGGGGCGAGCAGTACTTC.